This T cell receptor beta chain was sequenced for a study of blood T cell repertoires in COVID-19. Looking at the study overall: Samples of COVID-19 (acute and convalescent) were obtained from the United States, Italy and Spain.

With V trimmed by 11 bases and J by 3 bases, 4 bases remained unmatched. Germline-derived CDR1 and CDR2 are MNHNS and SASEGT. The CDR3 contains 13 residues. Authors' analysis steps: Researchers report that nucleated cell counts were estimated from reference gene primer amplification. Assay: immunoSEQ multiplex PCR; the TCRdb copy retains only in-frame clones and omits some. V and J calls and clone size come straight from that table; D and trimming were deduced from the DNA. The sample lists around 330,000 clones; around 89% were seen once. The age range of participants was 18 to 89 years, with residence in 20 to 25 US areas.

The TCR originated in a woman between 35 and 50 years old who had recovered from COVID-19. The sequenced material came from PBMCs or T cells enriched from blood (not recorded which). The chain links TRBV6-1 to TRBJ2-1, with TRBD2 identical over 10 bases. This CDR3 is CAVASGSYNEQFF. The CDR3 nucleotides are TGTGCCGTCGCTAGCGGGAGCTACAATGAGCAGTTCTTC.